This T cell receptor (beta chain) was sequenced in a study of cytomegalovirus exposure and HLA in healthy donors. PCR involved 60 Vbeta and 13 Jbeta primers. Some clones are missing from TCRdb's copy, which holds only in-frame ones; the method was immunoSEQ multiplex PCR. The sample contains about 140,000 clones, 60% to 80% of which appear only once. The CDR3 length is 14 residues. CDR1 and CDR2 from the germline V gene are MNHNS and SASEGT. V gave up 0 bases and J gave up 9 bases, with 15 bases separating them. Input material: PBMCs. The rearrangement links TRBV6-1 to TRBJ2-7, with a weak D call TRBD2 (6 bases). The receptor's source is a man aged 40-49 years in good health and CMV-seronegative. Here the CDR3 reads CASSEAPEGSWQYF. The CDR3 nucleotides are TGTGCCAGCAGTGAAGCCCCGGAGGGGTCTTGGCAGTACTTC.